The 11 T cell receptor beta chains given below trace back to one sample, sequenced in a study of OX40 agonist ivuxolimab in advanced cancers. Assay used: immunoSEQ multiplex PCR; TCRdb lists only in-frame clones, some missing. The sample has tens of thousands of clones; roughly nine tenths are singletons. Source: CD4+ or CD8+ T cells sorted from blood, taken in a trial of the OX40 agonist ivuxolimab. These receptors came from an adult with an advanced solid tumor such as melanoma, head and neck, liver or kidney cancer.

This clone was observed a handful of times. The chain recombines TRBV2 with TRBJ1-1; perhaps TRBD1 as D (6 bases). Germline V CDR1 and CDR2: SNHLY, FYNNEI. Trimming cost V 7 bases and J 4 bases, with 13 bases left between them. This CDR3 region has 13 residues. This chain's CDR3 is CASTNRVGTEAFF. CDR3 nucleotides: TGTGCCAGCACTAACAGGGTGGGCACTGAAGCTTTCTTT.

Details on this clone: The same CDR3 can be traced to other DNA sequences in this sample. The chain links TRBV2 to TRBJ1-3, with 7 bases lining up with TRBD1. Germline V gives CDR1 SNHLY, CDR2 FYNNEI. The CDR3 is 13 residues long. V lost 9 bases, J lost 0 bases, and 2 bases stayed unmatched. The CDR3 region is CASRQGSGNTIYF. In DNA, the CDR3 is TGTGCCAGTCGACAGGGCTCTGGAAACACCATATATTTT.

The CDR3 loop reads CASSLEGLAVPSPYNEQFF. CDR3 bases: TGTGCCAGCAGCTTAGAAGGCCTAGCGGTCCCCTCCCCCTACAATGAGCAGTTCTTC. The rearrangement uses TRBV11-3 and TRBJ2-1; 7 positions agree with TRBD2. CDR3 length equals 19 residues. Germline V CDR1 and CDR2: SGHNT, YENEEA. V lost 0 bases to trimming and J lost 2 bases; unmatched junction nucleotides: 13. The whole variable domain, filled in from reference TRBV11-3 and TRBJ2-1, reads EAGVVQSPRYKIIEKKQPVAFWCNPISGHNTLYWYLQNLGQGPELLIRYENEEAVDDSQLPKDRFSAERLKGVDSTLKIQPAELGDSAVYLCASSLEGLAVPSPYNEQFFGPGTRLTVL.

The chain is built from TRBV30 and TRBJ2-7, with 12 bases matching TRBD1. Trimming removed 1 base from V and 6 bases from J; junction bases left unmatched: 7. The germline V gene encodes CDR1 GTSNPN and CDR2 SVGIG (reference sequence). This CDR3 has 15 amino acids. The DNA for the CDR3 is TGTGCCTGGAGTGCATGGGGACAGGGGGCCGGCGAGCAGTACTTC. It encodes CAWSAWGQGAGEQYF.

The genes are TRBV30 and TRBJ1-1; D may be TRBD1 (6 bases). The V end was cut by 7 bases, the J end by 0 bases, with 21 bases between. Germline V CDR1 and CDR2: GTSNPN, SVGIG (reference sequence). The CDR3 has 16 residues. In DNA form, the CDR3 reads TGTGCCTCCGGCCGGGCAGGGGCACCGATGAACACTGAAGCTTTCTTT. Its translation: CASGRAGAPMNTEAFF.

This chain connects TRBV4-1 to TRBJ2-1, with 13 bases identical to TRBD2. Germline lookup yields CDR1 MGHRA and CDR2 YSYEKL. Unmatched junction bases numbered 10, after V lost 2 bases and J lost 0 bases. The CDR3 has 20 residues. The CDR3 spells CASSQSPGLAGQSSYNEQFF. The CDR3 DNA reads TGCGCCAGCAGCCAATCCCCGGGACTAGCGGGACAAAGCTCCTACAATGAGCAGTTCTTC.

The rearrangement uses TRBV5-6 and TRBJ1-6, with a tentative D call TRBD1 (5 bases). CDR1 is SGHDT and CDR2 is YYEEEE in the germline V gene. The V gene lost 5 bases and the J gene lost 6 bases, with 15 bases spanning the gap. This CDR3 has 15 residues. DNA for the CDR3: TGTGCCAGCAGTAAGAAGGGGCAGGGTAATTCACCCCTCCACTTT. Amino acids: CASSKKGQGNSPLHF.

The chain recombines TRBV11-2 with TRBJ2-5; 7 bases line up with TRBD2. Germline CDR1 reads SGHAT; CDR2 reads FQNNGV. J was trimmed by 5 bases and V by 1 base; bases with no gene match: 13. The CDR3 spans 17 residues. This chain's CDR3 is CASSLGGAGLAVETQYF. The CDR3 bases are TGTGCCAGCAGCTTAGGAGGGGCGGGGCTAGCGGTGGAGACCCAGTACTTC.

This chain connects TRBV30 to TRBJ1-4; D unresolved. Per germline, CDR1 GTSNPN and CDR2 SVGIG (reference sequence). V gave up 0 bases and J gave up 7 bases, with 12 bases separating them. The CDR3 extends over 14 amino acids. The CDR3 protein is CAWSVRESGEKLFF. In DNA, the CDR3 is TGTGCCTGGAGTGTTAGGGAGTCCGGTGAAAAACTGTTTTTT. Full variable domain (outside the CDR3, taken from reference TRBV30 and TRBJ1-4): SQTIHQWPATLVQPVGSPLSLECTVEGTSNPNLYWYRQAAGRGLQLLFYSVGIGQISSEVPQNLSASRPQDRQFILSSKKLLLSDSGFYLCAWSVRESGEKLFFGSGTQLSVL.

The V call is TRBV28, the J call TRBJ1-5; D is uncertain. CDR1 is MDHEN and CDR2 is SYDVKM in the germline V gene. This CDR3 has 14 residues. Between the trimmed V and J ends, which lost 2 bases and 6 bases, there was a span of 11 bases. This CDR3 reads CASSLVGNRQPQHF. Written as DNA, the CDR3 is TGTGCCAGCAGTTTAGTAGGTAACCGTCAGCCCCAGCATTTT.

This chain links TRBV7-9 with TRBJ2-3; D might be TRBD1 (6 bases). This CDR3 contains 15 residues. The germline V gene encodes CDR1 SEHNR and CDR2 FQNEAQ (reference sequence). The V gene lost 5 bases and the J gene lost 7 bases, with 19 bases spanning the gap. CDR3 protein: CASSHKAGDANTQYF. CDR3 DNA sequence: TGTGCCAGCAGCCATAAAGCAGGGGATGCAAATACGCAGTATTTT.